These T cell receptor beta chains were read from a single sample in a study of blood T cell repertoires in COVID-19. Libraries were prepared by immunoSEQ multiplex PCR; TCRdb keeps only in-frame clonotypes and omits some of them. The repertoire holds over 30,000 clones, with roughly 80% as singletons. Sequenced: peripheral blood. These receptor sequences come from a man older than 75 with active or convalescent COVID-19. Both conserved end residues are part of each CDR3. Each record gives: J gene, V gene, D gene, clone size, CDR3 DNA, CDR3 protein. The D gene is left open where the match is weak. A clone size is listed for some rows: how often the clone was seen (once, few, many), or a class if it is expanded.

J gene: TRBJ1-2; V gene: TRBV6-1; D gene: .; clone size: .; CDR3 DNA: TGTGCCAGCAGGGAAGGGGGGGAGTGGGGCTACACCTTC; CDR3 protein: CASREGGEWGYTF
J gene: TRBJ1-5; V gene: TRBV19; D gene: TRBD1; clone size: .; CDR3 DNA: TGTGCCAGTAGTGGCTGGGGACAGGGGACCAATCAGCCCCAGCATTTT; CDR3 protein: CASSGWGQGTNQPQHF
J gene: TRBJ2-3; V gene: TRBV6-2/TRBV6-3; D gene: .; clone size: .; CDR3 DNA: TGTGCCAGCAGTTACTCCCTAGCATTAGATACGCAGTATTTT; CDR3 protein: CASSYSLALDTQYF
J gene: TRBJ2-3; V gene: TRBV18; D gene: TRBD2; clone size: .; CDR3 DNA: TGTGCCAGCTCACCACCAAGGACTAGCGGGGCTAGCACAGATACGCAGTATTTT; CDR3 protein: CASSPPRTSGASTDTQYF
J gene: TRBJ2-2; V gene: TRBV7-2; D gene: TRBD2; clone size: .; CDR3 DNA: TGTGCCAGCAGCCAGAGGACTAGCGGGGGGCGTAGGACCGGGGAGCTGTTTTTT; CDR3 protein: CASSQRTSGGRRTGELFF
J gene: TRBJ1-4; V gene: TRBV6-5; D gene: .; clone size: .; CDR3 DNA: TGTGCCAGCAGGGGAGATGCAACTAATGAAAAACTGTTTTTT; CDR3 protein: CASRGDATNEKLFF
J gene: TRBJ2-7; V gene: TRBV5-4; D gene: .; clone size: .; CDR3 DNA: TGTGCCAGCAGCTTGTTATCAGGCCCCGTCTACGAGCAGTACTTC; CDR3 protein: CASSLLSGPVYEQYF
J gene: TRBJ2-3; V gene: TRBV4-1; D gene: TRBD1; clone size: .; CDR3 DNA: TGCGCCAGCAGCCAAGCCCCCGGGACAGGGATTGGCACAGATACGCAGTATTTT; CDR3 protein: CASSQAPGTGIGTDTQYF
J gene: TRBJ1-5; V gene: TRBV6-5; D gene: TRBD1; clone size: once; CDR3 DNA: TGTGCCAGTAACGAGGGGGCGCGGGGCAATCAGCCCCAGCATTTT; CDR3 protein: CASNEGARGNQPQHF
J gene: TRBJ1-1; V gene: TRBV19; D gene: .; clone size: .; CDR3 DNA: TGTGCCAGTAGTAGGGGAGTAGACAGGACCTCGAACACTGAAGCTTTCTTT; CDR3 protein: CASSRGVDRTSNTEAFF
J gene: TRBJ1-4; V gene: TRBV29-1; D gene: TRBD1; clone size: few; CDR3 DNA: TGCAGCGCACGAAGGGACAGATCAACTAATGAAAAACTGTTTTTT; CDR3 protein: CSARRDRSTNEKLFF
J gene: TRBJ2-3; V gene: TRBV15; D gene: TRBD2; clone size: .; CDR3 DNA: TGTGCCACCAGCAGAGGGACTAGCTACGGCACAGATACGCAGTATTTT; CDR3 protein: CATSRGTSYGTDTQYF
J gene: TRBJ2-2; V gene: TRBV7-9; D gene: .; clone size: .; CDR3 DNA: TGTGCCAGCAGCTTAGGGGCAGGGTTCTACACCGGGGAGCTGTTTTTT; CDR3 protein: CASSLGAGFYTGELFF
J gene: TRBJ2-5; V gene: TRBV6-2/TRBV6-3; D gene: .; clone size: .; CDR3 DNA: TGTGCCAGCAGTTACCGGAGAGAGACCCAGTACTTC; CDR3 protein: CASSYRRETQYF
J gene: TRBJ1-4; V gene: TRBV21-1; D gene: .; clone size: .; CDR3 DNA: TGTGCCAGCAGCACCCACAGGGTGGGGAATGAAAAACTGTTTTTT; CDR3 protein: CASSTHRVGNEKLFF
J gene: TRBJ2-1; V gene: TRBV24-1; D gene: .; clone size: .; CDR3 DNA: TGTGCCACCCCGGGGAGGTGGGCAAGCAATGAGCAGTTCTTC; CDR3 protein: CATPGRWASNEQFF
J gene: TRBJ2-5; V gene: TRBV5-5; D gene: TRBD2; clone size: .; CDR3 DNA: TGTGCCAGCAGCTTGGCCCAGCGGGAGGGAGAGACCCAGTACTTC; CDR3 protein: CASSLAQREGETQYF
J gene: TRBJ1-5; V gene: TRBV6-2/TRBV6-3; D gene: .; clone size: .; CDR3 DNA: TGTGCCAGCAGTTACTCAGGGCAGGGCCGCAATCAGCCCCAGCATTTT; CDR3 protein: CASSYSGQGRNQPQHF
J gene: TRBJ2-5; V gene: TRBV7-3; D gene: .; clone size: .; CDR3 DNA: TGTGCCAGCAGCCTAGGACTCGGAGGGTCCCAGTACTTC; CDR3 protein: CASSLGLGGSQYF
J gene: TRBJ2-3; V gene: TRBV4-2; D gene: TRBD2; clone size: .; CDR3 DNA: TGTGCCAGCAGCCAAGATGCCTGGACTAGCGGGAGACCAGATACGCAGTATTTT; CDR3 protein: CASSQDAWTSGRPDTQYF
J gene: TRBJ1-2; V gene: TRBV27; D gene: .; clone size: .; CDR3 DNA: TGTGCCAGCAGGACGGGGGGGCGGGACTATGGCTACACCTTC; CDR3 protein: CASRTGGRDYGYTF
J gene: TRBJ2-3; V gene: TRBV5-5; D gene: .; clone size: once; CDR3 DNA: TGTGCCAGCAGCTTGGGGCAGGTGGGCACAGATACGCAGTATTTT; CDR3 protein: CASSLGQVGTDTQYF
J gene: TRBJ1-2; V gene: TRBV6-6; D gene: TRBD1; clone size: .; CDR3 DNA: TGTGCCAGCACCAAGGACAGGGAGTATGGCTACACCTTC; CDR3 protein: CASTKDREYGYTF
J gene: TRBJ1-1; V gene: TRBV5-6; D gene: .; clone size: .; CDR3 DNA: TGTGCCAGCAGCCGACGCCGGGTTTTGAACACTGAAGCTTTCTTT; CDR3 protein: CASSRRRVLNTEAFF
J gene: TRBJ2-7; V gene: TRBV18; D gene: .; clone size: .; CDR3 DNA: TGTGCCAGCTCTCTAGGGGTAGGCAGAAACTCTTACGAGCAGTACTTC; CDR3 protein: CASSLGVGRNSYEQYF
J gene: TRBJ2-5; V gene: TRBV7-6; D gene: .; clone size: .; CDR3 DNA: TGTGCCAGCACCCAAAGAAGGGGTTCAGAGACCCAGTACTTC; CDR3 protein: CASTQRRGSETQYF
J gene: TRBJ1-4; V gene: TRBV18; D gene: TRBD1; clone size: few; CDR3 DNA: TGTGCCAGCTCATACAGGGGAAGAGATGAAAAACTGTTTTTT; CDR3 protein: CASSYRGRDEKLFF
J gene: TRBJ2-7; V gene: TRBV6-2/TRBV6-3; D gene: TRBD1; clone size: once; CDR3 DNA: TGTGCCAGCAGTTACGGGCGTGGACAGGGGACTAACCACGAGCAGTACTTC; CDR3 protein: CASSYGRGQGTNHEQYF
J gene: TRBJ1-4; V gene: TRBV27; D gene: TRBD1; clone size: .; CDR3 DNA: TGTGCCAGCAGTCGACAGGGGCCGAGGGGGGAAAAACTGTTTTTT; CDR3 protein: CASSRQGPRGEKLFF
J gene: TRBJ2-3; V gene: TRBV5-1; D gene: TRBD2; clone size: .; CDR3 DNA: TGCGCCAGCAGCTTGAGCGGGGTTAGCACAGATACGCAGTATTTT; CDR3 protein: CASSLSGVSTDTQYF
J gene: TRBJ2-5; V gene: TRBV13; D gene: .; clone size: .; CDR3 DNA: TGTGCCAGCAGCTTCCGGGGGACTCAAGAGACCCAGTACTTC; CDR3 protein: CASSFRGTQETQYF
J gene: TRBJ1-6; V gene: TRBV6-1; D gene: TRBD1; clone size: once; CDR3 DNA: TGTGCCAGCAGTGACCGCTTACAGGGGAATCTATATAATTCACCCCTCCACTTT; CDR3 protein: CASSDRLQGNLYNSPLHF
J gene: TRBJ1-1; V gene: TRBV5-4; D gene: TRBD1; clone size: few; CDR3 DNA: TGTGCCAGCAGCTCGGGACAGGCGGCCCCAGGGGCTTTCTTT; CDR3 protein: CASSSGQAAPGAFF
J gene: TRBJ1-1; V gene: TRBV3-1/TRBV3-2; D gene: .; clone size: .; CDR3 DNA: TGTGCCAGCGTTGGCCGGGGGAACACTGAAGCTTTCTTT; CDR3 protein: CASVGRGNTEAFF
J gene: TRBJ2-1; V gene: TRBV13; D gene: TRBD1; clone size: .; CDR3 DNA: TGTGCCAGCAGCTACCCCAACAGGGGGGATGAGCAGTTCTTC; CDR3 protein: CASSYPNRGDEQFF
J gene: TRBJ1-6; V gene: TRBV5-1; D gene: .; clone size: once; CDR3 DNA: TGCGCCAGCAGCTTAGGGGGGGACGATGGACCCCTCCACTTT; CDR3 protein: CASSLGGDDGPLHF
J gene: TRBJ1-6; V gene: TRBV9; D gene: TRBD1; clone size: .; CDR3 DNA: TGTGCCAGCAGCGAGGGGACAGCACTTTCACCCCTCCACTTT; CDR3 protein: CASSEGTALSPLHF
J gene: TRBJ2-7; V gene: TRBV5-5; D gene: TRBD1; clone size: once; CDR3 DNA: TGTGCCAGCAGCAATGGAGGACAGGGGGACTACGAGCAGTACTTC; CDR3 protein: CASSNGGQGDYEQYF
J gene: TRBJ1-1; V gene: TRBV19; D gene: TRBD1; clone size: .; CDR3 DNA: TGTGCCAGTAGTATATTACAGGGGCCGGCGCTAGCTTTCTTT; CDR3 protein: CASSILQGPALAFF
J gene: TRBJ1-2; V gene: TRBV5-6; D gene: .; clone size: .; CDR3 DNA: TGTGCCAGCAGCCCCTTTAACGGGGAACTAGATGGCTACACCTTC; CDR3 protein: CASSPFNGELDGYTF
J gene: TRBJ2-7; V gene: TRBV6-5; D gene: TRBD2; clone size: .; CDR3 DNA: TGTGCCAGCAGTCAAACTAGCGGGAGGTTTTACGAGCAGTACTTC; CDR3 protein: CASSQTSGRFYEQYF
J gene: TRBJ2-7; V gene: TRBV19; D gene: .; clone size: .; CDR3 DNA: TGTGCCAGTAGTGTCAGATTATACAACTACGAGCAGTACTTC; CDR3 protein: CASSVRLYNYEQYF
J gene: TRBJ1-1; V gene: TRBV30; D gene: .; clone size: .; CDR3 DNA: TGTGCCTCGTCTCGAGGGCTGAACACTGAAGCTTTCTTT; CDR3 protein: CASSRGLNTEAFF
J gene: TRBJ1-5; V gene: TRBV19; D gene: .; clone size: .; CDR3 DNA: TGTGCCAGCACAAACAGGGAGAGGAGCAATCAGCCCCAGCATTTT; CDR3 protein: CASTNRERSNQPQHF
J gene: TRBJ1-3; V gene: TRBV7-9; D gene: .; clone size: .; CDR3 DNA: TGTGCCAGCAGCTCAGTGCCGGACAGACTATATTTT; CDR3 protein: CASSSVPDRLYF
J gene: TRBJ1-2; V gene: TRBV20-1; D gene: TRBD1; clone size: .; CDR3 DNA: TGCAGTGCTAGTGGACAGGGGGCTTATGGCTACACCTTC; CDR3 protein: CSASGQGAYGYTF
J gene: TRBJ2-2; V gene: TRBV7-3; D gene: .; clone size: .; CDR3 DNA: TGTGCCAGCAGCCAAAGCGGCAGCCCCGGGGAGCTGTTTTTT; CDR3 protein: CASSQSGSPGELFF
J gene: TRBJ2-1; V gene: TRBV14; D gene: TRBD2; clone size: .; CDR3 DNA: TGTGCCAGCAGCCCCTCGGGAGGGAATGAGCAGTTCTTC; CDR3 protein: CASSPSGGNEQFF
J gene: TRBJ2-5; V gene: TRBV5-1; D gene: TRBD1; clone size: once; CDR3 DNA: TGCGCCAGCAGCTTGAGACAGGGCGGAGAGACCCAGTACTTC; CDR3 protein: CASSLRQGGETQYF
J gene: TRBJ1-6; V gene: TRBV27; D gene: .; clone size: few; CDR3 DNA: TGTGCCAGCAGGGCAGGCAATAATTCACCCCTCCACTTT; CDR3 protein: CASRAGNNSPLHF
J gene: TRBJ2-3; V gene: TRBV27; D gene: .; clone size: few; CDR3 DNA: TGTGCCAGCAGTACTTACACAGATACGCAGTATTTT; CDR3 protein: CASSTYTDTQYF
J gene: TRBJ2-7; V gene: TRBV23-1; D gene: TRBD1; clone size: .; CDR3 DNA: TGCGCCAGCAGGTGGAGGGGGGACAGGGTCCGAGTATCCTACGAGCAGTACTTC; CDR3 protein: CASRWRGDRVRVSYEQYF
J gene: TRBJ1-3; V gene: TRBV11-3; D gene: .; clone size: .; CDR3 DNA: TGTGCCAGCAGCCCTAGTTTGGCTATCGGCGCTGGAAACACCATATATTTT; CDR3 protein: CASSPSLAIGAGNTIYF
J gene: TRBJ2-5; V gene: TRBV11-3; D gene: TRBD2; clone size: .; CDR3 DNA: TGTGCCAGCAGCCTCCAGGGGCTAGCGGGGAAAGAGACCCAGTACTTC; CDR3 protein: CASSLQGLAGKETQYF
J gene: TRBJ1-2; V gene: TRBV11-1; D gene: TRBD1; clone size: .; CDR3 DNA: TGTGCCAGCAGCTCGGGACAGGGGGCGTATGGCTACACCTTC; CDR3 protein: CASSSGQGAYGYTF